This T cell receptor beta chain is drawn from a study of neurological immune-mediated disorders. 5'RACE with 10-nucleotide random UMIs generated the cDNA. TCRdb called the 5' RACE reads again in MiXCR, with one record for every CDR3 protein. Of 87,000 or so distinct CDR3 sequences listed, roughly 4% are singletons. 2 million unsorted PBMCs were stored in RNAlater at -80 °C before RNA extraction. With 1 base clipped from V and 6 bases from J, the junction kept 12 bases outside the gene matches. The CDR3 is 18 amino acids. CDR1 and CDR2 (germline): MNHEY, SVGAGI. General observations from the study: Private repertoires in all groups were suggested by the absence of shared CDR3 amino acid sequences among expanded clones across subjects.

This clonotype was seen a handful of times. Its target is unknown. This TCR derives from a woman younger than 35 with multiple sclerosis. This chain links TRBV6-5 with TRBJ2-1; 10 nucleotides match TRBD2. Source material: PBMCs. CDR3 sequence: CASSYLASGSGYSNEQFF. For the CDR3, the DNA is TGTGCCAGCAGTTACTTAGCTAGCGGGAGTGGCTACAGCAATGAGCAGTTCTTC.